Shown below are 13 T cell receptor beta chains from a single sample sequenced in a study of T cell repertoires in cytomegalovirus infection. TCRdb re-called the reads through MiXCR, storing one row per CDR3 protein. The sample shows under 450,000 distinct CDR3 sequences, nearly 35% of them seen only once. Antigen specificity for these receptors is unknown. Sequenced material: cultured PBMCs, taken from culture after CMV antigen stimulation. All receptors come from a human donor in good health (CMV status not recorded). Some clones in this sample may be carry-over from other donors' samples.

This clonotype was seen a few times. The chain has TRBV4-3 and TRBJ2-2; weak D call: TRBD2 (5 bases). The CDR3 extends over 16 amino acids. Germline loops: CDR1 LGHNA, CDR2 YSLEER. The V and J ends lost 0 bases and 1 base respectively, with 9 bases between them. The CDR3 loop reads CASSQDPAGNTGELFF. The CDR3 DNA is TGCGCCAGCAGCCAAGATCCGGCGGGGAACACCGGGGAGCTGTTTTTT.

The chain carries TRBV7-2 and TRBJ1-1; no definite D call. Trimming removed 4 bases from V and 2 bases from J, with 17 bases in between. CDR1 is SGHTA, CDR2 FQGNSA, per germline. The CDR3 has 16 residues. The CDR3 nucleotides read TGTGCCAGCAGCTCCCCGATGGGGTGGACCAACACTGAAGCTTTCTTT. Residues: CASSSPMGWTNTEAFF. The full variable domain, in which reference TRBV7-2 and TRBJ1-1 provide the parts outside the CDR3, is GAGVSQSPSNKVTEKGKDVELRCDPISGHTALYWYRQSLGQGLEFLIYFQGNSAPDKSGLPSDRFSAERTGGSVSTLTIQRTQQEDSAVYLCASSSPMGWTNTEAFFGQGTRLTVV.

The gene calls are TRBV6-1 and TRBJ2-1; 7 bases are a match to TRBD1. V lost 8 bases and J lost 0; bases outside the gene matches: 4. Germline V gives CDR1 MNHNS, CDR2 SASEGT. The CDR3 loop spans 14 amino acids. The CDR3 sequence: CASLGGVSYNEQFF. CDR3 sequence (DNA): TGTGCCAGCCTAGGGGGCGTCTCCTACAATGAGCAGTTCTTC.

This clonotype was detected only a few times. The V gene is TRBV6-2 or TRBV6-3, the J gene TRBJ1-1; no clear D gene. The CDR3 spans 11 residues. Between the trimmed V and J ends, which lost 11 bases and 2 bases, there was a span of 9 bases. CDR1 MNHEY and CDR2 SVGEGT come from the germline V gene. CDR3 in amino acids: CAVRDNTEAFF. The CDR3 DNA follows: TGTGCCGTTAGGGATAACACTGAAGCTTTCTTT.

This clonotype has at least ten counts. J is TRBJ2-3 and V is TRBV7-6; D unresolved. V lost 4 bases and J 5 bases, leaving 16 bases between the germline ends. There are 15 residues in the CDR3. Germline CDR1 is SGHVS and CDR2 is FNYEAQ. The DNA of the CDR3 is TGTGCCAGCAGCTCTCGACCTGCCCCGGAAGATACGCAGTATTTT. Encoded protein: CASSSRPAPEDTQYF.

This clonotype has only one observation. One base away lies a much larger clone, so this may be a sequencing read error. The chain links TRBV7-2 to TRBJ1-6, with D hard to call. Deletions cut 5 bases from V and 6 bases from J, with 14 bases between. The CDR3 sequence is 15 residues long. The germline V gene encodes CDR1 SGHTA and CDR2 FQGNSA. CDR3 sequence reads: CASSRGARANSPLHF. The CDR3 DNA is TGTGCCAGCAGCCGGGGAGCACGGGCTAATTCACCCCTCCACTTT.

This clonotype was seen a few times. V gene TRBV7-3 combines with J gene TRBJ2-7; TRBD2 aligns across 7 bases. In germline, CDR1 is SGHTA, CDR2 FQGTGA. The CDR3 consists of 13 residues. Trimming at V came to 3 bases and at J to 5 bases, leaving 4 bases not matched to a gene. The CDR3 nucleotides read TGTGCCAGCAGCTTTACGGGGGGTGACGAGCAGTACTTC. This gives the protein CASSFTGGDEQYF. The variable domain in full, completed from reference TRBV7-3 and TRBJ2-7, reads GAGVSQTPSNKVTEKGKYVELRCDPISGHTALYWYRQSLGQGPEFLIYFQGTGAADDSGLPNDRFFAVRPEGSVSTLKIQRTERGDSAVYLCASSFTGGDEQYFGPGTRLTVT.

This clonotype was detected only a few times. V gene TRBV15 combines with J gene TRBJ1-1; D is ambiguous. Trimming removed 0 bases at V and 0 bases at J, with 8 bases between. The germline V gene has CDR1 LNHNV and CDR2 YYDKDF (reference sequence). The length of the CDR3 is 15 residues. CDR3 DNA: TGTGCCACCAGCAGAGAAGGCAGGATGAACACTGAAGCTTTCTTT. Translating gives CATSREGRMNTEAFF.

The V call is TRBV19, the J call TRBJ1-1; D perhaps matches TRBD1 (5 bases). The ends were cut back, 1 base at V and 2 bases at J, with 8 bases in the middle. The CDR3 runs to 14 residues. CDR1 and CDR2 from the germline V gene are LNHDA and SQIVND (reference sequence). CDR3 region: CASSIGGGNTEAFF. In nucleotides, the CDR3 is TGTGCCAGTAGTATAGGGGGCGGTAACACTGAAGCTTTCTTT.

There are a few counts of this clonotype. The chain joins TRBV6-5 to TRBJ2-7, with TRBD1 as a possible D gene (5 bases). In germline, CDR1 is MNHEY, CDR2 SVGAGI. Trimming shortened V by 8 bases and J by 0 bases, and 11 bases separated the two germline ends. CDR3 length: 13 amino acids. Here the CDR3 DNA reads TGTGCCAGCGGCACAGGACCCTCCTACGAGCAGTACGTC. Amino acids: CASGTGPSYEQYV.

Only a few counts were recorded for this clonotype. The gene calls are TRBV6-8 and TRBJ2-5; D is perhaps TRBD1 or TRBD2 (6 bases each). Trimming pared 7 bases from V and 5 bases from J, leaving 17 bases between. CDR1 and CDR2 (germline): MNHGY, SAAAGT. The CDR3 totals 14 residues. The CDR3 here is CASNRPGALETQYF. DNA for the CDR3: TGTGCCAGCAACCGACCGGGGGCCTTGGAGACCCAGTACTTC.

The chain carries TRBV7-2 and TRBJ2-3; TRBD2 is a possible D gene (6 bases). The germline gives CDR1 SGHTA, CDR2 FQGNSA. Trimming cost V 3 bases and J 8 bases, with 15 bases left between them. This CDR3 is 14 amino acids long. The CDR3 sequence: CASSFGGRRPTQYF. The CDR3 coding sequence is TGTGCCAGCAGCTTTGGGGGGAGGCGGCCTACGCAGTATTTT. The full variable domain, completed using reference TRBV7-2 and TRBJ2-3, is GAGVSQSPSNKVTEKGKDVELRCDPISGHTALYWYRQSLGQGLEFLIYFQGNSAPDKSGLPSDRFSAERTGGSVSTLTIQRTQQEDSAVYLCASSFGGRRPTQYFGPGTRLTVL.

CDR3 in amino acids: CAWKRGFPDTQYF. For the CDR3, the DNA is TGTGCCTGGAAAAGGGGGTTCCCAGATACGCAGTATTTT. J is TRBJ2-3 and V is TRBV30; maybe TRBD1 (6 bases). The CDR3 is 13 residues long. The V end was cut by 4 bases, the J end by 4 bases, with 12 bases between. Germline V gene data show CDR1 as GTSNPN and CDR2 as SVGIG (reference sequence).